The rows below give T cell receptor beta chains drawn from one sample of a study of blood T cell repertoires in COVID-19. Sequencing used immunoSEQ multiplex PCR; TCRdb keeps in-frame clones, though not all of them. The table includes around 57,000 clones, approximately 79% detected once. The sequenced sample was peripheral blood. The receptor set was obtained from a woman in her seventies with acute or convalescent COVID-19. Both conserved end residues are part of each CDR3. The order of the fields is CDR3 length, clone size, V gene, D gene, J gene, CDR3 protein, CDR3 DNA. D genes are given only for firm matches. Only some rows state a clone size, as once, few, many or a class for expanded clones.

CDR3 length: 14
clone size: NA
V gene: TRBV27
D gene: NA
J gene: TRBJ2-7
CDR3 protein: CASSPGTGFYEQYF
CDR3 DNA: TGTGCCAGCAGTCCCGGGACTGGGTTCTACGAGCAGTACTTC

CDR3 length: 15
clone size: NA
V gene: TRBV11-2
D gene: NA
J gene: TRBJ2-5
CDR3 protein: CASSASQKIQETQYF
CDR3 DNA: TGTGCCAGCAGCGCAAGTCAGAAGATTCAAGAGACCCAGTACTTC

CDR3 length: 12
clone size: NA
V gene: TRBV6-5
D gene: NA
J gene: TRBJ2-7
CDR3 protein: CASSLAGYEQYF
CDR3 DNA: TGTGCCAGCAGTCTGGCGGGATACGAGCAGTACTTC

CDR3 length: 16
clone size: NA
V gene: TRBV28
D gene: TRBD1
J gene: TRBJ1-6
CDR3 protein: CASRSQGASLNSPLHF
CDR3 DNA: TGTGCCAGCAGGTCACAGGGGGCGAGCCTAAATTCACCCCTCCACTTT

CDR3 length: 15
clone size: NA
V gene: TRBV5-1
D gene: NA
J gene: TRBJ1-2
CDR3 protein: CASSPSRQYNYGYTF
CDR3 DNA: TGCGCCAGCAGCCCTTCAAGACAGTACAACTATGGCTACACCTTC

CDR3 length: 13
clone size: NA
V gene: TRBV29-1
D gene: TRBD1
J gene: TRBJ1-2
CDR3 protein: CSVEQGQKYGYTF
CDR3 DNA: TGCAGCGTAGAACAGGGGCAGAAATATGGCTACACCTTC

CDR3 length: 12
clone size: NA
V gene: TRBV11-2
D gene: TRBD1
J gene: TRBJ1-2
CDR3 protein: CASSIRQGGYTF
CDR3 DNA: TGTGCCAGCAGCATCCGACAGGGCGGTTACACCTTC

CDR3 length: 15
clone size: NA
V gene: TRBV3-1/TRBV3-2
D gene: TRBD1
J gene: TRBJ1-2
CDR3 protein: CASSQDGGQGFGYTF
CDR3 DNA: TGTGCCAGCAGCCAAGATGGCGGACAGGGGTTTGGCTACACCTTC

CDR3 length: 13
clone size: once
V gene: TRBV11-2
D gene: NA
J gene: TRBJ2-3
CDR3 protein: CASRTGTADTQYF
CDR3 DNA: TGTGCCAGCAGAACAGGGACGGCAGATACGCAGTATTTT

CDR3 length: 13
clone size: once
V gene: TRBV5-4
D gene: NA
J gene: TRBJ2-7
CDR3 protein: CASSSDMRGEQYF
CDR3 DNA: TGTGCCAGCAGCTCCGATATGCGGGGCGAGCAGTACTTC

CDR3 length: 13
clone size: few
V gene: TRBV11-3
D gene: TRBD1
J gene: TRBJ1-1
CDR3 protein: CASSLSRGTEAFF
CDR3 DNA: TGTGCCAGCAGCTTAAGCAGGGGGACTGAAGCTTTCTTT

CDR3 length: 16
clone size: NA
V gene: TRBV28
D gene: NA
J gene: TRBJ2-3
CDR3 protein: CASSPRAGDYTDTQYF
CDR3 DNA: TGTGCCAGCAGTCCCAGGGCAGGGGACTACACAGATACGCAGTATTTT

CDR3 length: 12
clone size: NA
V gene: TRBV28
D gene: NA
J gene: TRBJ1-2
CDR3 protein: CASVGVNYGYTF
CDR3 DNA: TGTGCCAGCGTAGGGGTGAACTATGGCTACACCTTC

CDR3 length: 15
clone size: NA
V gene: TRBV29-1
D gene: TRBD2
J gene: TRBJ2-1
CDR3 protein: CSVGLAGISYNEQFF
CDR3 DNA: TGCAGCGTGGGACTAGCGGGGATCTCCTACAATGAGCAGTTCTTC

CDR3 length: 15
clone size: NA
V gene: TRBV5-4
D gene: NA
J gene: TRBJ2-5
CDR3 protein: CASSLLTNREETQYF
CDR3 DNA: TGTGCCAGCAGTTTACTCACCAACAGGGAAGAGACCCAGTACTTC

CDR3 length: 14
clone size: NA
V gene: TRBV2
D gene: NA
J gene: TRBJ2-7
CDR3 protein: CASRQDRRGYEQYF
CDR3 DNA: TGTGCCAGCAGACAGGACCGGCGCGGTTACGAGCAGTACTTC

CDR3 length: 16
clone size: few
V gene: TRBV4-3
D gene: NA
J gene: TRBJ2-3
CDR3 protein: CASSQERLRPADTQYF
CDR3 DNA: TGCGCCAGCAGCCAAGAGCGGTTAAGACCCGCAGATACGCAGTATTTT

CDR3 length: 13
clone size: once
V gene: TRBV12-5
D gene: TRBD2
J gene: TRBJ2-7
CDR3 protein: CDINGTKFYEQYF
CDR3 DNA: TGTGACATAAACGGGACTAAATTCTACGAGCAGTACTTC

CDR3 length: 14
clone size: NA
V gene: TRBV5-5
D gene: NA
J gene: TRBJ2-4
CDR3 protein: CASSFLNPSNIQYF
CDR3 DNA: TGTGCCAGCAGCTTCCTAAATCCCTCAAACATTCAGTACTTC

CDR3 length: 16
clone size: NA
V gene: TRBV2
D gene: TRBD1
J gene: TRBJ1-2
CDR3 protein: CASSEIGRQGGGSYTF
CDR3 DNA: TGTGCCAGCAGTGAGATTGGTCGGCAGGGGGGAGGTAGCTACACCTTC

CDR3 length: 15
clone size: few
V gene: TRBV28
D gene: TRBD2
J gene: TRBJ2-5
CDR3 protein: CASSFQDTAGGTQYF
CDR3 DNA: TGTGCCAGCAGTTTTCAGGACACGGCGGGAGGGACCCAGTACTTC

CDR3 length: 21
clone size: NA
V gene: TRBV21-1
D gene: NA
J gene: TRBJ2-6
CDR3 protein: CASSKGVPFSGDPSGANVLTF
CDR3 DNA: TGTGCCAGCAGCAAGGGAGTACCGTTTTCCGGAGATCCCTCTGGGGCCAACGTCCTGACTTTC

CDR3 length: 15
clone size: once
V gene: TRBV7-8
D gene: TRBD1
J gene: TRBJ2-7
CDR3 protein: CASSLGPGQTYEQYF
CDR3 DNA: TGTGCCAGCAGCTTAGGGCCGGGACAGACCTACGAGCAGTACTTC

CDR3 length: 14
clone size: NA
V gene: TRBV7-9
D gene: NA
J gene: TRBJ1-5
CDR3 protein: CASSPGGGNQPQHF
CDR3 DNA: TGTGCCAGCAGTCCCGGGGGGGGCAATCAGCCCCAGCATTTT

CDR3 length: 15
clone size: NA
V gene: TRBV28
D gene: NA
J gene: TRBJ1-3
CDR3 protein: CASSSVHNPGNTIYF
CDR3 DNA: TGTGCCAGCAGTTCTGTTCACAACCCTGGAAACACCATATATTTT

CDR3 length: 16
clone size: NA
V gene: TRBV3-1/TRBV3-2
D gene: TRBD1
J gene: TRBJ2-5
CDR3 protein: CASSQRSQGAAETQYF
CDR3 DNA: TGTGCCAGCAGCCAAAGGTCTCAGGGGGCAGCGGAGACCCAGTACTTC

CDR3 length: 15
clone size: NA
V gene: TRBV7-8
D gene: TRBD1
J gene: TRBJ1-4
CDR3 protein: CASSGQGLANEKLFF
CDR3 DNA: TGTGCCAGCAGCGGACAGGGTTTGGCTAATGAAAAACTGTTTTTT

CDR3 length: 14
clone size: NA
V gene: TRBV3-1/TRBV3-2
D gene: NA
J gene: TRBJ2-3
CDR3 protein: CASSPSLLDSAQYF
CDR3 DNA: TGTGCCAGCAGCCCCTCGTTATTGGACTCGGCGCAGTATTTT

CDR3 length: 15
clone size: NA
V gene: TRBV4-1
D gene: NA
J gene: TRBJ1-5
CDR3 protein: CASSQTGLRNQPQHF
CDR3 DNA: TGCGCCAGCAGCCAAACAGGGTTACGGAATCAGCCCCAGCATTTT

CDR3 length: 15
clone size: NA
V gene: TRBV9
D gene: TRBD2
J gene: TRBJ2-5
CDR3 protein: CASSPTTSGEETQYF
CDR3 DNA: TGTGCCAGCAGCCCAACGACTAGCGGGGAAGAGACCCAGTACTTC

CDR3 length: 14
clone size: few
V gene: TRBV7-2
D gene: TRBD1
J gene: TRBJ1-2
CDR3 protein: CASSGTGGNYGYTF
CDR3 DNA: TGTGCCAGCAGCGGGACAGGCGGTAACTATGGCTACACCTTC

CDR3 length: 17
clone size: once
V gene: TRBV7-2
D gene: TRBD2
J gene: TRBJ2-2
CDR3 protein: CASNHLLAGGNTGELFF
CDR3 DNA: TGTGCCAGCAACCATTTACTAGCGGGGGGGAACACCGGGGAGCTGTTTTTT

CDR3 length: 11
clone size: NA
V gene: TRBV7-9
D gene: NA
J gene: TRBJ1-4
CDR3 protein: CASSAAGGLFF
CDR3 DNA: TGTGCCAGCAGCGCGGCCGGCGGACTGTTTTTT

CDR3 length: 13
clone size: NA
V gene: TRBV7-9
D gene: NA
J gene: TRBJ2-3
CDR3 protein: CASIPENTDTQYF
CDR3 DNA: TGTGCCAGCATCCCCGAGAACACAGATACGCAGTATTTT

CDR3 length: 13
clone size: NA
V gene: TRBV11-2
D gene: NA
J gene: TRBJ2-1
CDR3 protein: CASSLDPRGEQFF
CDR3 DNA: TGTGCCAGCAGCTTAGATCCCCGAGGGGAGCAGTTCTTC

CDR3 length: 15
clone size: NA
V gene: TRBV19
D gene: NA
J gene: TRBJ1-4
CDR3 protein: CASSITGHGDEKLFF
CDR3 DNA: TGTGCCAGTAGTATTACAGGGCATGGGGATGAAAAACTGTTTTTT

CDR3 length: 15
clone size: NA
V gene: TRBV5-1
D gene: NA
J gene: TRBJ2-7
CDR3 protein: CASSLDGTLFYEQYF
CDR3 DNA: TGCGCCAGCAGCTTGGATGGGACACTTTTCTACGAGCAGTACTTC

CDR3 length: 15
clone size: NA
V gene: TRBV11-1
D gene: NA
J gene: TRBJ1-6
CDR3 protein: CASSLSDSSNSPLHF
CDR3 DNA: TGTGCCAGCAGCCTCTCAGACAGCTCAAATTCACCCCTCCACTTT

CDR3 length: 15
clone size: few
V gene: TRBV6-6
D gene: NA
J gene: TRBJ2-7
CDR3 protein: CASSYDRDTHYEQYF
CDR3 DNA: TGTGCCAGCAGTTACGACCGGGACACACACTACGAGCAGTACTTC

CDR3 length: 16
clone size: once
V gene: TRBV14
D gene: NA
J gene: TRBJ2-2
CDR3 protein: CASSQSLGLRTGELFF
CDR3 DNA: TGTGCCAGCAGCCAATCCCTTGGACTCCGCACCGGGGAGCTGTTTTTT

CDR3 length: 12
clone size: few
V gene: TRBV10-2
D gene: TRBD1
J gene: TRBJ1-2
CDR3 protein: CASGDRGQGYTF
CDR3 DNA: TGCGCCAGCGGGGACAGGGGGCAAGGCTACACCTTC

CDR3 length: 15
clone size: NA
V gene: TRBV11-2
D gene: NA
J gene: TRBJ1-1
CDR3 protein: CASSLNVAGNTEAFF
CDR3 DNA: TGTGCCAGCAGCTTAAACGTTGCAGGGAACACTGAAGCTTTCTTT

CDR3 length: 14
clone size: NA
V gene: TRBV25-1
D gene: TRBD2
J gene: TRBJ2-3
CDR3 protein: CASIAGGLVDTQYF
CDR3 DNA: TGTGCCAGTATAGCGGGGGGGCTGGTAGATACGCAGTATTTT

CDR3 length: 15
clone size: NA
V gene: TRBV7-2
D gene: TRBD2
J gene: TRBJ2-1
CDR3 protein: CASSLGVSGAVEQFF
CDR3 DNA: TGTGCCAGCAGCTTAGGTGTTAGCGGGGCCGTTGAGCAGTTCTTC

CDR3 length: 16
clone size: NA
V gene: TRBV4-2
D gene: TRBD2
J gene: TRBJ2-1
CDR3 protein: CASSQDQRGGQGEQFF
CDR3 DNA: TGTGCCAGCAGCCAAGATCAGCGGGGGGGCCAAGGGGAGCAGTTCTTC

CDR3 length: 16
clone size: NA
V gene: TRBV6-6
D gene: NA
J gene: TRBJ1-3
CDR3 protein: CASSPHRAPSGNTIYF
CDR3 DNA: TGTGCCAGCAGTCCTCACAGGGCCCCTTCTGGAAACACCATATATTTT

CDR3 length: 14
clone size: once
V gene: TRBV2
D gene: NA
J gene: TRBJ1-2
CDR3 protein: CASSGMTTIYGYTF
CDR3 DNA: TGTGCCAGCAGTGGTATGACTACAATTTATGGCTACACCTTC

CDR3 length: 14
clone size: NA
V gene: TRBV3-1/TRBV3-2
D gene: NA
J gene: TRBJ1-6
CDR3 protein: CASSGLSYNSPLHF
CDR3 DNA: TGTGCCAGCAGCGGACTCTCCTATAATTCACCCCTCCACTTT

CDR3 length: 15
clone size: NA
V gene: TRBV9
D gene: NA
J gene: TRBJ2-3
CDR3 protein: CASTPEPRPTDTQYF
CDR3 DNA: TGTGCCTCAACCCCAGAACCCAGGCCCACAGATACGCAGTATTTT

CDR3 length: 16
clone size: NA
V gene: TRBV4-1
D gene: NA
J gene: TRBJ2-3
CDR3 protein: CASSQEGVQRTDTQYF
CDR3 DNA: TGCGCCAGCAGCCAAGAAGGTGTACAGCGCACAGATACGCAGTATTTT

CDR3 length: 15
clone size: once
V gene: TRBV7-9
D gene: NA
J gene: TRBJ1-2
CDR3 protein: CASSLSGLDYYGYTF
CDR3 DNA: TGTGCCAGCAGCTTATCAGGGTTGGATTACTATGGCTACACCTTC

CDR3 length: 16
clone size: few
V gene: TRBV28
D gene: TRBD1
J gene: TRBJ1-1
CDR3 protein: CASNPTGQGAQWSAFF
CDR3 DNA: TGTGCCAGCAACCCTACGGGACAGGGGGCGCAATGGTCAGCTTTCTTT

CDR3 length: 13
clone size: NA
V gene: TRBV6-5
D gene: TRBD2
J gene: TRBJ2-5
CDR3 protein: CASSSGGGETQYF
CDR3 DNA: TGTGCCAGCAGTTCGGGGGGTGGGGAGACCCAGTACTTC

CDR3 length: 16
clone size: NA
V gene: TRBV11-3
D gene: TRBD2
J gene: TRBJ2-5
CDR3 protein: CASSAGLAGGAETQYF
CDR3 DNA: TGTGCCAGCAGCGCGGGACTAGCGGGGGGGGCAGAGACCCAGTACTTC

CDR3 length: 12
clone size: once
V gene: TRBV6-5
D gene: TRBD2
J gene: TRBJ2-1
CDR3 protein: CASSNGGGEQFF
CDR3 DNA: TGTGCCAGCAGCAACGGGGGGGGTGAGCAGTTCTTC

CDR3 length: 11
clone size: NA
V gene: TRBV12-3/TRBV12-4
D gene: NA
J gene: TRBJ1-1
CDR3 protein: CASSRGLLAFF
CDR3 DNA: TGTGCCAGCAGCCGAGGATTGTTGGCTTTCTTT

CDR3 length: 14
clone size: NA
V gene: TRBV15
D gene: NA
J gene: TRBJ1-2
CDR3 protein: CATSRDQGRYGYTF
CDR3 DNA: TGTGCCACCAGCAGAGATCAGGGTCGCTATGGCTACACCTTC

CDR3 length: 17
clone size: NA
V gene: TRBV18
D gene: TRBD2
J gene: TRBJ2-1
CDR3 protein: CASSPPDSGVRYNEQFF
CDR3 DNA: TGTGCCAGCTCACCACCGGATAGCGGGGTAAGGTACAATGAGCAGTTCTTC

CDR3 length: 12
clone size: NA
V gene: TRBV12-3/TRBV12-4
D gene: NA
J gene: TRBJ2-2
CDR3 protein: CASSSFPGELFF
CDR3 DNA: TGTGCCAGCAGTTCCTTTCCCGGGGAGCTGTTTTTT

CDR3 length: 17
clone size: few
V gene: TRBV9
D gene: TRBD2
J gene: TRBJ2-7
CDR3 protein: CASSVLPSGGAVYEQYF
CDR3 DNA: TGTGCCAGCAGCGTCCTCCCCAGCGGGGGGGCCGTCTACGAGCAGTACTTC